This is a list of T cell receptor beta chains from one sample in a study of human T cells and chemical hapten exposure. Each CDR3 protein is one row after TCRdb ran MiXCR on the RACE reads. The table has some 65,000 distinct CDR3 sequences, approximately 6.2% seen once. The sequenced material came from whole blood. These receptors came from a female donor in good health. Some clones in this sample may be carry-over from other donors' samples. The CDR3 runs from the conserved cysteine through the conserved F or W. The D gene is left open where the match is weak. The size entry is marked missing in some rows and otherwise reads once, few, many or a size class.

CDR3	DNA	D	J	size	V
CAISEDNGGTEAFF	TGTGCCATCAGTGAGGACAACGGCGGGACAGAAGCTTTCTTT	-	TRBJ1-1	many	TRBV10-3
CASSTGQISVEQYF	TGTGCCAGTAGTACTGGACAGATATCAGTTGAGCAGTACTTC	-	TRBJ2-7	-	TRBV19
CASSFTGHEQYF	TGCGCCAGCAGCTTCACGGGCCACGAGCAGTACTTC	-	TRBJ2-7	many	TRBV5-1
CASSSTPGNTIYF	TGTGCCAGCAGCTCGACACCTGGAAACACCATATATTTT	-	TRBJ1-3	few	TRBV5-4
CASSEGRTTEAFF	TGTGCCAGCAGTGAAGGGCGGACCACTGAAGCTTTCTTT	-	TRBJ1-1	many	TRBV2
CAWSGGLASTGNEQFF	TGTGCCTGGAGTGGGGGACTAGCGAGTACTGGCAATGAGCAGTTCTTC	TRBD2	TRBJ2-1	many	TRBV30
CSVDKNTEAFF	TGCAGCGTTGACAAGAACACTGAAGCTTTCTTT	-	TRBJ1-1	many	TRBV29-1
CASSLTAASYEQYF	TGTGCCAGCAGCTTGACAGCCGCGTCCTACGAGCAGTACTTC	-	TRBJ2-7	-	TRBV5-5
CASSLGRGLSYNEQFF	TGTGCCAGCAGCTTAGGTCGCGGACTCTCCTACAATGAGCAGTTCTTC	-	TRBJ2-1	many	TRBV13
CASSFTFSGISEHNEQFF	TGTGCCAGCAGCTTTACCTTTTCAGGTATCTCGGAGCACAATGAGCAGTTCTTC	-	TRBJ2-1	-	TRBV11-2
CASSLLRQGFEQYF	TGTGCCAGCAGTTTACTGAGACAGGGGTTCGAGCAGTACTTC	TRBD1	TRBJ2-7	few	TRBV28
CSVALGNEQFF	TGCAGCGTTGCGTTGGGAAATGAGCAGTTCTTC	-	TRBJ2-1	few	TRBV29-1
CASSSRTNSPLNF	TGTGCCAGCAGCTCGCGGACCAATTCACCCCTCAACTTT	-	TRBJ1-6	-	TRBV2
CSVESGLMAFF	TGCAGCGTTGAATCAGGGTTAATGGCTTTCTTT	-	TRBJ1-1	few	TRBV29-1
CASSLVAKNTEAFF	TGCGCCAGCAGCTTGGTTGCCAAGAACACTGAAGCTTTCTTT	-	TRBJ1-1	many	TRBV5-1
CASRTSGQFNSPLHF	TGTGCCAGCAGGACATCGGGACAATTCAATTCACCCCTCCACTTT	-	TRBJ1-6	-	TRBV28
CAWSVGHIYEQYF	TGTGCCTGGAGTGTAGGCCATATCTACGAGCAGTACTTC	-	TRBJ2-7	many	TRBV30
CASARGLHNEQFF	TGTGCCAGTGCCAGGGGGCTCCACAATGAGCAGTTCTTC	TRBD1	TRBJ2-1	-	TRBV19